The sequence of this TCR beta chain was determined in a study of T cell responses to AZD1222 COVID-19 vaccine (dated by TCRdb to about 2021). For the study in its entirety: TCR sequencing was performed for more than 230 trial participants, of whom around 200 were given two doses of AZD1222 and approximately 26 were given two doses of MenACWY control vaccine. Trial participants were enrolled into age subgroups of 18-55, 56-69 and 70-plus years, which contained about 150, 28 and 57 TCR-sequenced participants, respectively. Summary of the overall study and its limitations: CD4 TCRs associated with the vaccine covered the entire spike protein, and the dominant responses were in regions 160-218 and 743-854. Most participants were white British and females outnumbered males, and the authors suggested that clonal diversity may have been underestimated. Only five or six AZD1222 recipients were SARS-CoV-2 seropositive at baseline, limiting conclusions about previously exposed vaccinees. Because no day 14 peak-response samples were available, the repertoires could be characterized only after the peak T cell response. After two AZD1222 doses, spike-specific TCR breadth and depth were significantly higher than at day 0 and than in MenACWY recipients. Epitopes outside the regions mutated in the B.1.351 and B.1.1.7 variants were reportedly recognized by nearly half of the unique spike-specific TCRs. The 56-69-year group was small, and its depth increase did not reach significance, likely because of low power.

Including the terminal cysteine and phenylalanine, the CDR3 comprises 14 residues. CDR3 DNA only is kept here, 42 bases in frame from base 1. CDR1 and CDR2 were assigned from the germline V gene as MGHRA and YSYEKL. V loses 4 bases, J loses 7 bases, and the germline ends lie 16 bases apart. The time point label of this sample denotes: about 28 days (+/-7) after the second vaccine dose. AZD1222 recipients given second doses at about 4 weeks or at about 12 weeks were pooled, since spike-specific TCR depth and breadth were not found to differ between the two schedules. The vaccinee samples were drawn from two UK trials, COV001 and COV002, one of which was a single-blind randomized controlled phase 2/3 trial testing AZD1222 (ChAdOx1 nCoV-19) in healthy adults. For TCRbeta chain sequencing, PBMC samples from trial participants were taken at day 0 and at day 28 after the second dose. Turning to this clone: This clone's antigen is unknown. Base qualities are not recorded, but no much larger clone differs from it by a single base.

The CDR3 regions of human TCRbeta chains were analyzed by immunosequencing. As for the authors' bioinformatics: TCRs in the repertoires were matched against a reference library of SARS-CoV-2-specific TCRs that had been generated with the MIRA antigen-specificity platform. Breadth was defined as the fraction of unique TCRs that were SARS-CoV-2-associated, and depth was defined as the fraction of total T cells that were SARS-CoV-2-associated. Each spike-specific TCR was assigned to its reactive spike region and to a CD4 or CD8 class using the MIRA data. Log10-transformed breadth and depth values were compared by one-way ANOVA with Sidak's multiple comparisons tests. TCRdb holds this immuneACCESS table with in-frame rearrangements only. Some clones are missing; in checked studies, unresolved V genes explain under half, and the rest has no known cause. That table furnishes V, J and clone size, whereas the DNA furnished D and trimming. This sample has over 130,000 clones in its table, and more than 80% of those were observed once. The ten largest clonotypes hold about 3.3% of the sample.

The source material was peripheral blood, sampled 28 days after the second AZD1222 dose. This clonotype originated in an adult who received the AZD1222 COVID-19 vaccine. Recombination linked TRBV4-1 to TRBJ1-2; the D gene assignment is ambiguous. In nucleotide form, the sequence is TGCGCCAGCAGCCTAATGGGCCCCGAAGGTGGCTACACCTTC. Translated, this gives CASSLMGPEGGYTF.